The T cell receptor (beta chain) under discussion was sequenced for a study of blood T cell repertoires in COVID-19. Per the original data handling: The authors estimated nucleated cell counts from reference gene primer amplification. Only in-frame clones appear in the TCRdb table, and some are missing; sequencing was by immunoSEQ multiplex PCR. V and J calls and clone size are as listed in that table; D and trimming were resolved from the DNA. The table records approximately 300,000 clones, roughly 86% of them present only once. Assignment of participants to cohorts was predicated upon participant-reported clinical history. Symptom resolution, clearance, or two negative PCRs marked the recovered donors of Cohort 3. CDR3 length equals 17 residues. Per germline, CDR1 SEHNR and CDR2 FQNEAQ (reference sequence). V lost 3 bases and J lost 1; bases outside the gene matches: 10.

Sequenced: PBMCs or T cells enriched from blood (not recorded which). The receptor was isolated from a woman younger than 45 who had recovered from COVID-19. This chain uses TRBV7-9 with TRBJ2-3; 7 nucleotides match TRBD2. The CDR3 region is CASSFLPGGDRTDTQYF. The CDR3 coding sequence is TGTGCCAGCAGCTTTCTCCCTGGGGGGGACCGCACAGATACGCAGTATTTT.